This record looks at one T cell receptor (beta chain) sequence and its context. Its antigen is unknown. V was cut by 4 bases and J by 2 bases, with 14 bases left in between. This CDR3 comprises 16 residues. Germline CDR1 is LGHNA and CDR2 is YNFKEQ. PCR was performed using 60 Vbeta and 13 Jbeta primers. Libraries were prepared by immunoSEQ multiplex PCR; TCRdb keeps only in-frame clonotypes and omits some of them. Among 63,000 or so clones listed, about 75% were seen once. This sample stems from a study of cytomegalovirus exposure and HLA in healthy donors. Notes on the study in general: V- and J-gene trimming of TCR beta was linked (in a later analysis) to a missense DCLRE1C variant. Later analysis identified several of the most significant clusters that appeared linked to common viral pathogens.

The sample consisted of PBMCs. V gene TRBV4-2 combines with J gene TRBJ2-2; D perhaps matches TRBD2 (5 bases). This receptor was taken from a young woman in good health and CMV-seropositive. As DNA, the CDR3 is TGTGCCAGCAGCCCCGGACTGGAAATTAACACCGGGGAGCTGTTTTTT. It is translated as CASSPGLEINTGELFF.